This TCR beta chain was sequenced for a study of cytomegalovirus exposure and HLA in healthy donors. As for the study in general: From HLA-typed donors, an early data release held roughly 89 million unique TCRs. Among the 370 or so donors who were genotyped, approximately 84% fell in the genetic ancestry cluster that is associated with self-reported Caucasian donors.

CDR1 SGHKS and CDR2 YYEKEE come from the germline V gene (reference sequence). Trimming cost V 4 bases and J 3 bases, with 8 bases left between them. The CDR3 is made up of 13 amino acids. 13 Jbeta primers and 60 Vbeta primers were used for the PCR. The protocol was immunoSEQ multiplex PCR, while the TCRdb copy is restricted to in-frame clones and leaves out a portion. Here the sample spans around 110,000 clones, approximately 79% being singletons. Regarding this clone: What it recognizes is unknown.

Broader study findings: Donor immune exposure was known only as CMV serostatus. TRBV6-2, TRBV6-3 and some other V segments were excluded as indistinguishable.

The source of this sequence is a woman between 40 and 55 years old in good health and CMV-seropositive. Sequencing input: PBMCs. V is TRBV5-5 and J is TRBJ1-3; a weak D match, TRBD1 (6 bases). For the CDR3, the DNA is TGTGCCAGCAGCCCAGGGGTTGGAAACACCATATATTTT. Protein: CASSPGVGNTIYF.